The 6 T cell receptor beta chains given below trace back to one sample, sequenced in a study of T cells in Graves' hyperthyroidism and ophthalmopathy. RNA transcripts served as the template for amplifying TCR beta CDR3 regions. When the TCR CDR3 underwent first-round RT-PCR, the HTBI primer set was used. One entry per CDR3 protein results from TCRdb running MiXCR on the multiplex PCR reads. The data hold about 380,000 distinct CDR3 sequences, with roughly 12% observed a single time. Specimen: blood. These receptor sequences come from a man aged 25 to 40 with Graves' hyperthyroidism that later progressed to Graves' ophthalmopathy.

The table lists this clonotype with many counts. V usage is TRBV20-1 and J usage is TRBJ2-7; 10 bases align to TRBD2. This CDR3 is built from 16 residues. Per germline, CDR1 DFQATT and CDR2 SNEGSKA (reference sequence). V lost 1 base, J lost 0 bases, and 6 bases stayed unmatched. The CDR3 protein is CSARGGAGGSSYEQYF. The CDR3 bases are TGCAGTGCTAGAGGGGGAGCGGGGGGGAGCTCCTACGAGCAGTACTTC.

The chain joins TRBV6-2 or TRBV6-3 to TRBJ2-7, with a possible D match to TRBD2 (6 bases). With 6 bases removed from V and 6 bases from J, the gap between germline ends came to 12 bases. The CDR3 spans 12 residues. The germline V gene has CDR1 MNHEY and CDR2 SVGEGT. The CDR3 sequence: CASRRLVSEQYF. As DNA, the CDR3 is TGTGCCAGCAGGCGACTAGTCTCCGAGCAGTACTTC.

This clonotype appeared many times. The chain is built from TRBV28 and TRBJ2-1; TRBD1 agrees at 11 bases. V dropped 8 bases and J dropped 7; count of bases not matched to a gene: 7. The CDR3 contains 14 residues. Per germline, CDR1 MDHEN and CDR2 SYDVKM. The DNA of the CDR3 is TGTGCCAGCGTTCGGGGACAGGGGGTAAATGAGCAGTTCTTC. Protein sequence: CASVRGQGVNEQFF.

This clonotype appeared a few times. The genes are TRBV7-2 and TRBJ2-7; the match to TRBD2 covers 13 bases. V gave up 2 bases and J gave up 2 bases; unmatched junction bases: 3. Germline V gene sequence: CDR1 SGHTA, CDR2 FQGNSA. The CDR3 length is 16 residues. The CDR3 protein is CASSLRLAGGTYEQYF. In nucleotides, the CDR3 is TGTGCCAGCAGCTTAAGACTAGCGGGGGGAACCTACGAGCAGTACTTC. Together with reference TRBV7-2 and TRBJ2-7, the CDR3 gives the full variable domain: GAGVSQSPSNKVTEKGKDVELRCDPISGHTALYWYRQSLGQGLEFLIYFQGNSAPDKSGLPSDRFSAERTGGSVSTLTIQRTQQEDSAVYLCASSLRLAGGTYEQYFGPGTRLTVT.

V usage is TRBV10-2 and J usage is TRBJ1-5; TRBD1 agrees at 7 bases. This CDR3 region has 15 residues. V lost 6 bases to trimming and J lost 0 bases; unmatched junction nucleotides: 5. Per the germline V gene, CDR1 is WSHSY and CDR2 is SAAADI. CDR3 nucleotides: TGCGCCAGCAGGAAGGACAGGTATAGCAATCAGCCCCAGCATTTT. It yields the protein CASRKDRYSNQPQHF.

This clonotype was seen ten or more times. CDR3 in DNA: TGCAGTGCACAGGAGGGCCCCTACAATGAGCAGTTCTTC. It encodes CSAQEGPYNEQFF. This chain joins TRBV20-1 and TRBJ2-1, with D maybe TRBD2 (6 bases). This CDR3 has 13 amino acids. V was pared by 6 bases and J by 2 bases, with 11 bases between. CDR1 DFQATT and CDR2 SNEGSKA come from the germline V gene (reference sequence).